This T cell receptor beta chain is from a study of T-cell memory formation after mild COVID-19. Deletions cut 2 bases from V and 2 bases from J, with 10 bases between. There are 14 residues in the CDR3. Germline V lookup: CDR1 SGHRS, CDR2 YFSETQ. The study's findings and limits: Some responding clones appeared in pre-infection memory, suggesting cross-reactive memory joined. Clones that shrank (day 15 to 85) were balanced CD4/CD8, whereas later expanders leaned CD4+.

A single record per CDR3 protein comes from TCRdb applying MiXCR to the 5' RACE reads. There are roughly 340,000 distinct CDR3 sequences in the sample; 15% to 20% occur only once, and 20% to 25% lies in the top ten. As concerns this clonotype: Its antigen remains unidentified.

The specimen sequenced was PBMCs or a T cell subset sorted from them (not recorded which). This sequence originates from a man between 18 and 35 years old who had mild COVID-19 (a few samples of this study predate the infection). Cell type and time point are not known. The chain combines TRBV5-1 with TRBJ2-5; no firm D call. In DNA, the CDR3 is TGCGCCAGCAGCTTATCCGGGCCGCAAGAGACCCAGTACTTC. Amino acids: CASSLSGPQETQYF.